A single sample gave rise to the 6 T cell receptor beta chains below, sequenced in a study of response to subunit inactivated influenza vaccine. Using its own MiXCR run on the RT-PCR reads, TCRdb lists one record per CDR3 protein. The table includes 860,000 or so distinct CDR3 sequences, 21% detected once. The sequences come from PBMCs from blood, collected 4 to 6 days after vaccination. These receptors were obtained from a man aged 45-60 years who received an inactivated influenza vaccine.

CDR3 bases: TGTGCCAGCTCCCGATTGGGGACGCCTAATGAGCAGTTCTTC. Its protein product is CASSRLGTPNEQFF. The chain combines TRBV18 with TRBJ2-1; D might be TRBD1 or TRBD2, each matching 5 bases. The germline V and J ends were trimmed by 6 bases and 7 bases, with 16 bases remaining between them. This CDR3 comprises 14 residues. Germline lookup yields CDR1 KGHSH and CDR2 LQKENI.

The chain links TRBV12-3 or TRBV12-4 to TRBJ2-3, with D unclear. V was clipped by 1 base and J by 2 bases, with 10 bases between them. This CDR3 is 15 amino acids long. CDR3: CASSLGSPFTDTQYF. The CDR3 nucleotides read TGTGCCAGCAGTTTAGGTTCTCCATTCACAGATACGCAGTATTTT.

This sequence joins TRBV10-2 and TRBJ2-5; D not resolved. This CDR3 is built from 12 residues. Trimming left V 4 bases short and J 4 bases short, with 7 bases between. Germline CDR1 WSHSY, CDR2 SAAADI. CDR3 DNA sequence: TGCGCCAGCAGTGTAGGGATAGAGACCCAGTACTTC. This translates into CASSVGIETQYF.

This chain joins TRBV19 and TRBJ2-1; no clear D gene. V was pared by 3 bases and J by 2 bases, with 14 bases between. The germline CDR1 and CDR2 sequences are LNHDA and SQIVND (reference sequence). The CDR3 is 16 residues long. In nucleotides, the CDR3 is TGTGCCAGTAGTATCACGGCGAAGGGCGCCTACAATGAGCAGTTCTTC. It yields the protein CASSITAKGAYNEQFF.

The genes are TRBV20-1 and TRBJ2-7, with D perhaps TRBD1 or TRBD2 (5 bases each). The germline CDR1 and CDR2 sequences are DFQATT and SNEGSKA (reference sequence). V was clipped by 4 bases and J by 9 bases, with 22 bases between them. CDR3 length: 14 residues. The CDR3 DNA follows: TGCAGTGCTACCCCCGGGACGCAAAGAACGGGGCAGTACTTC. It encodes CSATPGTQRTGQYF.

V and J are TRBV7-8 and TRBJ1-2, with D unclear. V lost 5 bases and J 3 bases, leaving 19 bases between the germline ends. The CDR3 length is 16 residues. CDR1 is SGHVS and CDR2 is FQNEAQ in the germline V gene. This chain's CDR3 is CASSVKRLREHYGYTF. The CDR3 coding sequence is TGTGCCAGCAGCGTAAAACGTCTCCGGGAGCACTATGGCTACACCTTC.